A single sample gave rise to the 12 T cell receptor beta chains below, sequenced in a study of beta chain features in type 1 diabetes. Expressed TCRB transcripts were sequenced because the entire RNA isolate underwent reverse transcription. This table comes from immunoSEQ multiplex PCR, and its TCRdb copy is limited to in-frame clones, with some not included. The sample has around 430,000 clones; roughly 30% are singletons. The sequencing sample was made of naive CD4+ T cells from blood. Receptors originate from a man aged 18 to 30 in good health.

This clone turned up a few times. The rearrangement joins TRBV30 to TRBJ1-2; D not certain. Germline CDR1 GTSNPN, CDR2 SVGIG (reference sequence). The length of the CDR3 is 14 residues. Deletions cut 0 bases from V and 7 bases from J, with 15 bases between. The CDR3 bases are TGTGCCTGGAGTGTAGGCGGAGTGGATTCTGGCTACACCTTC. This translates into CAWSVGGVDSGYTF. Full variable domain (rest looked up from reference TRBV30 and TRBJ1-2): SQTIHQWPATLVQPVGSPLSLECTVEGTSNPNLYWYRQAAGRGLQLLFYSVGIGQISSEVPQNLSASRPQDRQFILSSKKLLLSDSGFYLCAWSVGGVDSGYTFGSGTRLTVV.

A few counts support this clone. The rearrangement joins TRBV29-1 to TRBJ1-5, with 10 bases fitting TRBD1. This CDR3 has 13 amino acids. Germline CDR1 SQVTM, CDR2 ANQGSEA. Germline trimming cut 4 bases from V and 7 bases from J; bases unmatched to any gene: 4. CDR3 DNA: TGCAGCGTTGGACAGGGGGCTCGGCAGCCCCAGCATTTT. Its protein product is CSVGQGARQPQHF.

The rearrangement uses TRBV13 and TRBJ2-1; 9 nucleotides agree with TRBD2. The CDR3 is 15 amino acids. Looked up from germline, CDR1 is PRHDT and CDR2 is FYEKMQ (reference sequence). V gave up 4 bases and J gave up 7 bases; unmatched junction bases: 8. The CDR3 spells CASSSLAGILNEQFF. DNA of the CDR3: TGTGCCAGCAGCTCTCTAGCGGGGATTTTGAATGAGCAGTTCTTC. The variable domain in full, completed from reference TRBV13 and TRBJ2-1, reads AAGVIQSPRHLIKEKRETATLKCYPIPRHDTVYWYQQGPGQDPQFLISFYEKMQSDKGSIPDRFSAQQFSDYHSELNMSSLELGDSALYFCASSSLAGILNEQFFGPGTRLTVL.

The sample holds a few counts of this clone. V and J are TRBV6-1 and TRBJ1-1; D perhaps matches TRBD1 (6 bases). CDR3 size: 15 residues. Trimming left V 7 bases short and J 4 bases short, with 19 bases between. The germline V gene encodes CDR1 MNHNS and CDR2 SASEGT. CDR3 DNA: TGTGCCAGCATGTGGCAGGGGTCGGCGGTCACTGAAGCTTTCTTT. Its protein product is CASMWQGSAVTEAFF.

This chain uses TRBV30 with TRBJ1-5; D gene uncertain. Germline CDR1 is GTSNPN and CDR2 is SVGIG (reference sequence). The CDR3 is made up of 15 amino acids. V was cut by 0 bases and J by 2 bases, with 11 bases left in between. The CDR3 region is CAWSVHSLGNQPQHF. The CDR3 DNA follows: TGTGCCTGGAGTGTACACTCGTTGGGCAATCAGCCCCAGCATTTT.

The J gene is TRBJ1-5, the V gene TRBV7-2, with D possibly matching TRBD1 (5 bases). The ends were cut back, 3 bases at V and 3 bases at J, with 12 bases in the middle. The CDR3 contains 15 residues. The germline CDR1 and CDR2 sequences are SGHTA and FQGNSA. The CDR3 reads CASSLGGAYNQPQHF. In nucleotides, the CDR3 is TGTGCCAGCAGCTTGGGAGGGGCGTACAATCAGCCCCAGCATTTT. The variable domain in full, completed from reference TRBV7-2 and TRBJ1-5, reads GAGVSQSPSNKVTEKGKDVELRCDPISGHTALYWYRQSLGQGLEFLIYFQGNSAPDKSGLPSDRFSAERTGGSVSTLTIQRTQQEDSAVYLCASSLGGAYNQPQHFGDGTRLSIL.

The chain couples TRBV6-5 to TRBJ2-7; D call uncertain. V lost 6 bases and J lost 4, with 16 bases in between. This CDR3 is 14 amino acids long. CDR1 and CDR2 from the germline V gene are MNHEY and SVGAGI. CDR3: CASRPRAESYEQYF. The DNA of the CDR3 is TGTGCCAGCAGGCCCCGTGCGGAATCTTACGAGCAGTACTTC.

This clone was counted only a few times. The chain couples TRBV11-1 to TRBJ2-3, with TRBD2 matching over 11 bases. The CDR3 spans 16 residues. The germline V gene encodes CDR1 SGHAT and CDR2 FQDESV (reference sequence). After removal of 5 bases from V and 3 bases from J, the junction contained 7 bases not matched to a gene. CDR3 loop: CASSPGTSGGTDTQYF. The CDR3 bases are TGTGCCAGCAGCCCAGGGACTAGCGGAGGGACAGATACGCAGTATTTT.

This clone was detected a few times. The chain has TRBV7-2 and TRBJ1-3; D possibly corresponds to TRBD1 (5 bases). Germline V CDR1 and CDR2: SGHTA, FQGNSA. V lost 5 bases to trimming and J lost 2 bases, with 13 bases between them. The CDR3 runs 15 residues. CDR3 nucleotides: TGTGCCAGCAGCCGTCAGGGAAACACTGGAAACACCATATATTTT. Encoded protein: CASSRQGNTGNTIYF.

The genes are TRBV29-1 and TRBJ2-3; D tentatively fits TRBD1 or TRBD2 (5 bases each). CDR3 length: 13 amino acids. Per germline, CDR1 SQVTM and CDR2 ANQGSEA. V lost 6 bases to trimming and J lost 2 bases, with 12 bases between them. CDR3 loop: CSVQDSFTDTQYF. The CDR3 coding sequence is TGCAGCGTACAGGACTCGTTCACAGATACGCAGTATTTT.

The V and J genes are TRBV7-8 and TRBJ1-2; 8 bases fit TRBD1. The germline V gene encodes CDR1 SGHVS and CDR2 FQNEAQ. The CDR3 consists of 15 residues. V was clipped by 5 bases and J by 2 bases; unmatched bases: 7. This CDR3 is CASSPLRTGNYGYTF. CDR3 coding DNA: TGTGCCAGCAGCCCACTCCGGACAGGGAACTATGGCTACACCTTC.

CDR3 bases: TGCGCCAGCAGCCGTCGACAGGGGGCTGTGGAGACCCAGTACTTC. It codes for CASSRRQGAVETQYF. The V gene is TRBV5-1, the J gene TRBJ2-5; 10 bases agree with TRBD1. J lost 5 bases, V lost 4 bases, and 8 bases had no gene match. Germline CDR1 and CDR2: SGHRS and YFSETQ. This CDR3 region has 15 residues.